The 28 T cell receptor beta chains below come from one sample, sequenced in a study of blood T cells in healthy people across ages. Using a J-beta primer mix together with a sample-barcoded 5' primer, a second PCR was run for about 6 to 12 cycles. TCRdb called the 5' RACE reads again in MiXCR, with one record for every CDR3 protein. The data contain roughly 1,700,000 distinct CDR3 sequences, about 30% of them seen just once; the ten biggest clones take up 7.7%. The sequencing input was blood. Receptor source: a woman aged 30 to 39 in good health.

The chain has TRBV10-2 and TRBJ1-5; D is unresolved. The CDR3 runs to 17 residues. With 6 bases removed from V and 3 bases from J, the gap between germline ends came to 21 bases. The germline gives CDR1 WSHSY, CDR2 SAAADI. DNA of the CDR3: TGCGCCAGCAGCCACGTGGTGGTCGGGGATCACAATCAGCCCCAGCATTTT. Encoded protein: CASSHVVVGDHNQPQHF.

This clonotype has ten or more counts. This chain uses TRBV28 with TRBJ1-2; D is unclear. CDR3 length: 14 residues. Germline V gene lookup returns CDR1 MDHEN and CDR2 SYDVKM. With 7 bases removed from V and 1 base from J, the gap between germline ends came to 13 bases. The DNA of the CDR3 is TGTGCCAGCATTCGGGCTGATTATAACTATGGCTACACCTTC. Its protein is CASIRADYNYGYTF.

The chain recombines TRBV20-1 with TRBJ1-5, with D maybe TRBD1 (5 bases). Germline assignment: CDR1 DFQATT and CDR2 SNEGSKA (reference sequence). With 0 bases removed from V and 1 base from J, the gap between germline ends came to 10 bases. CDR3 length equals 15 residues. The CDR3 loop reads CSARDRSGSNQPQHF. In nucleotides, the CDR3 is TGCAGTGCTAGAGATCGATCAGGGAGCAATCAGCCCCAGCATTTT.

This chain joins TRBV30 and TRBJ1-2; D gene ambiguous. From germline, CDR1 is GTSNPN and CDR2 SVGIG (reference sequence). Trimming left V 2 bases short and J 0 bases short, with 13 bases between. The CDR3 totals 15 residues. CDR3 nucleotides: TGTGCCTGGAGTCGCTTGGGCGTAACTAACTATGGCTACACCTTC. Amino acid sequence: CAWSRLGVTNYGYTF.

In regard to this clonotype: A single base separates this from a much larger clone, so it may be a read error. The rearrangement uses TRBV6-2 or TRBV6-3 and TRBJ2-1; D may be TRBD2 (5 bases). Germline V lookup: CDR1 MNHEY, CDR2 SVGEGT. CDR3 length equals 13 residues. Trimming removed 2 bases at V and 10 bases at J, with 12 bases between. CDR3 sequence (DNA): TGTGCCAGCAGTTACGTACGGGATGGAGAGCAGTTCTTC. This gives the protein CASSYVRDGEQFF.

This clonotype was picked up many times. V gene TRBV10-2 combines with J gene TRBJ2-7, with D maybe TRBD2 (6 bases). This CDR3 is 15 amino acids long. V was shortened by 5 bases and J by 1 base, with 15 bases between the two germline ends. The germline CDR1 and CDR2 sequences are WSHSY and SAAADI. The CDR3 here is CASSTPGRGSYEQYF. For the CDR3, the DNA is TGCGCCAGCAGTACACCGGGACGGGGGTCCTACGAGCAGTACTTC.

This rearrangement joins TRBV20-1 to TRBJ2-5; 10 bases align to TRBD2. Trimming at V came to 5 bases and at J to 1 base, leaving 7 bases not matched to a gene. The length of the CDR3 is 15 residues. In germline, CDR1 is DFQATT, CDR2 SNEGSKA (reference sequence). CDR3 coding DNA: TGCAGTGCTGGGGTAGCGGGGGGAGCCCAAGAGACCCAGTACTTC. This translates into CSAGVAGGAQETQYF.

The chain recombines TRBV21-1 with TRBJ1-5; TRBD1 reflects the table's D call only, with no check against the DNA. TRBV21-1 is listed as a pseudogene. This CDR3 has 16 residues. The CDR3 nucleotides read TGTGCCAGCAGCAAAGCAGTGGAAGGGGTTTTTAAGCCCCAGCATTTT. Protein sequence: CASSKAVEGVFKPQHF.

This clonotype was counted ten times or more. This chain links TRBV7-2 with TRBJ2-6; tentative D call: TRBD1 (6 bases). The CDR3 runs 15 residues. The V gene's germline CDR1 is SGHTA and CDR2 FQGNSA. V lost 9 bases, J lost 2 bases, and 14 bases lay in between. DNA for the CDR3: TGTGCCAGTAGTCTAAGACAGGCTGGGGCCAACGTCCTGACTTTC. Translated: CASSLRQAGANVLTF.

The V call is TRBV12-3 or TRBV12-4, the J call TRBJ1-6; TRBD1 might be the D (5 bases). The CDR3 consists of 16 residues. V lost 3 bases and J lost 7, with 16 bases in between. In DNA, the CDR3 is TGTGCCAGCAGTTTTAGACCGGGACCGAAAAATTCACCCCTCCACTTT. It yields the protein CASSFRPGPKNSPLHF.

This clonotype was seen more than once but under ten times. V and J are TRBV29-1 and TRBJ2-1; 12 bases line up with TRBD2. The V segment lost 5 bases and the J segment 2 bases; nucleotides outside the gene matches: 4. CDR3 length equals 15 residues. CDR1 is SQVTM, CDR2 ANQGSEA, per germline. Here the CDR3 DNA reads TGCAGCGTTTCCCTAGCGGGAGGGCCCTACAATGAGCAGTTCTTC. It translates to CSVSLAGGPYNEQFF.

Comment on this clonotype: At one of its ends the junction is not consistent with the germline gene, which may arise from a read error. The chain recombines TRBV5-4 with TRBJ2-5, with D possibly matching TRBD1 (6 bases). The germline CDR1 and CDR2 sequences are SGHNT and YYREEE (reference sequence). The CDR3 contains 15 residues. This CDR3 is CVSSLQLAGEKTQYF. As DNA, the CDR3 is TGTGTCAGCAGCTTGCAGTTGGCAGGGGAGAAGACCCAGTACTTC.

This clonotype came up many times. The chain joins TRBV28 to TRBJ2-6; D gene uncertain. The germline V and J ends were trimmed by 5 bases and 4 bases, with 18 bases remaining between them. The CDR3 is 17 amino acids. Looked up from germline, CDR1 is MDHEN and CDR2 is SYDVKM. The CDR3 coding sequence is TGTGCCAGCAGTACAGTATCCGGTGCTCCGGGGGCCAACGTCCTGACTTTC. Its protein product is CASSTVSGAPGANVLTF.

The genes are TRBV9 and TRBJ2-6; possible D gene TRBD2, 6 bases. This CDR3 comprises 13 residues. Germline V gives CDR1 SGDLS, CDR2 YYNGEE. V lost 4 bases to trimming and J lost 12 bases, with 14 bases between them. The CDR3 nucleotides read TGTGCCAGCAGCCGGGGCCAAGCGGGCGTCCTGACTTTC. Translation: CASSRGQAGVLTF. The variable domain in full, completed from reference TRBV9 and TRBJ2-6, reads DSGVTQTPKHLITATGQRVTLRCSPRSGDLSVYWYQQSLDQGLQFLIQYYNGEERAKGNILERFSAQQFPDLHSELNLSSLELGDSALYFCASSRGQAGVLTFGAGSRLTVL.

Only a few counts were recorded for this clonotype. This chain links TRBV28 with TRBJ2-6; 8 bases agree with TRBD1. This CDR3 spans 16 amino acids. Germline V gene data show CDR1 as MDHEN and CDR2 as SYDVKM. The ends lost 8 bases at V and 1 base at J; junction bases unmatched: 7. CDR3: CASGDRGNSGANVLTF. Here the CDR3 DNA reads TGTGCCAGCGGAGACAGGGGAAATTCTGGGGCCAACGTCCTGACTTTC.

The chain carries TRBV14 and TRBJ2-4, with D uncertain. The J call may not be correct, given that the DNA end is closer to TRBJ2-7. The V gene's germline CDR1 is SGHDN and CDR2 FVKESK. CDR3 size: 13 residues. The CDR3 is CASSQVPQDEQYF. The CDR3 bases are TGTGCCAGCAGCCAAGTGCCCCAAGACGAGCAGTACTTC.

A word on this clonotype: The junction shows a germline mismatch at one end, possibly a read error. This sequence joins TRBV20-1 and TRBJ2-1; maybe TRBD2 (5 bases). Germline loops: CDR1 DFQATT, CDR2 SNEGSKA (reference sequence). The CDR3 totals 14 residues. CDR3 loop: CSARDGITYNEQFF. The DNA for the CDR3 is TGCAGTGCCAGAGACGGGATTACCTACAATGAGCAGTTCTTC.

The gene calls are TRBV2 and TRBJ1-5, with unresolved D. The CDR3 runs to 14 residues. V was cut by 0 bases and J by 7 bases, with 10 bases left in between. Per the germline V gene, CDR1 is SNHLY and CDR2 is FYNNEI. The chain's CDR3 is CASSEALLRQPQHF. The CDR3 DNA sequence: TGTGCCAGCAGTGAAGCGCTTCTCCGACAGCCCCAGCATTTT.

This clonotype appeared a few times. V and J are TRBV3-1 and TRBJ1-2, with D unclear. Germline CDR1 is LGHDT and CDR2 is YNNKEL (reference sequence). Trimming cost V 7 bases and J 4 bases, with 19 bases left between them. The CDR3 totals 15 residues. CDR3 region: CASTLGKGERYGYTF. In nucleotides, the CDR3 is TGTGCCAGCACCCTAGGTAAAGGAGAGCGCTATGGCTACACCTTC.

This clonotype has a count of ten or more. The chain has TRBV4-2 and TRBJ2-5; D not resolved. The V gene lost 3 bases and the J gene lost 2 bases, with 7 bases spanning the gap. CDR3 size: 13 residues. The germline V gene has CDR1 LGHNA and CDR2 YNFKEQ. The CDR3 sequence is CASSQDLQETQYF. Written as DNA, the CDR3 is TGTGCCAGCAGCCAGGATCTTCAAGAGACCCAGTACTTC.

This clonotype came up many times. The CDR3 is CASSLLVRNEQFF. The CDR3 region has the DNA TGTGCCAGCAGTCTACTAGTTAGGAATGAGCAGTTCTTC. The rearrangement links TRBV12-3 or TRBV12-4 to TRBJ2-1; maybe TRBD2 (5 bases). This CDR3 has 13 residues. The V end lost 5 bases, the J end lost 7 bases, and 12 bases lay between the germline ends.

V is TRBV5-4 and J is TRBJ1-4, with 10 bases that match TRBD1. This CDR3 spans 17 amino acids. V shed 4 bases, J shed 3 bases, and the junction held 9 bases outside the gene matches. Germline CDR1 reads SGHNT; CDR2 reads YYREEE (reference sequence). CDR3 in amino acids: CASSPRTGGSPNEKLFF. The DNA for the CDR3 is TGTGCCAGCAGCCCACGGACAGGGGGAAGCCCTAATGAAAAACTGTTTTTT. The full variable domain, rest sourced from reference TRBV5-4 and TRBJ1-4, is ETGVTQSPTHLIKTRGQQVTLRCSSQSGHNTVSWYQQALGQGPQFIFQYYREEENGRGNFPPRFSGLQFPNYSSELNVNALELDDSALYLCASSPRTGGSPNEKLFFGSGTQLSVL.

This clonotype was counted between two and nine times. V usage is TRBV6-6 and J usage is TRBJ1-4, with D tentatively TRBD1 (6 bases). The germline gives CDR1 MNHNY, CDR2 SVGAGI (reference sequence). The CDR3 consists of 15 residues. V gave up 2 bases and J gave up 7 bases, with 14 bases separating them. CDR3 in amino acids: CASSYVGARGEKLFF. DNA for the CDR3: TGTGCCAGCAGTTACGTGGGGGCGAGGGGTGAAAAACTGTTTTTT.

This clonotype is a singleton in its sample. At one end the junction does not follow the germline gene, possibly because of a read error. The chain recombines TRBV7-9 with TRBJ2-1; D perhaps matches TRBD2 (6 bases). The CDR3 spans 14 residues. Germline CDR1 reads SEHNR; CDR2 reads FQNEAQ (reference sequence). CDR3 protein: CSSSSYSGDNEQFF. The CDR3 DNA is TGTTCCAGCAGCTCCTATAGCGGCGACAATGAGCAGTTCTTC.

The table lists this clonotype with a count of one. Just one base apart from a much larger clone, this may be a read error. The chain joins TRBV7-7 to TRBJ2-1; D might be TRBD1 (5 bases). Deletions cut 8 bases from V and 0 bases from J, with 14 bases between. This CDR3 is 15 amino acids long. The V gene's germline CDR1 is SSHAT and CDR2 FNYEAQ (reference sequence). As DNA, the CDR3 is TGTGCCAGCGGTCCTCGACAGAGCTCCTACAATGAGCAGTTCTTC. Translating gives CASGPRQSSYNEQFF.

V usage is TRBV30 and J usage is TRBJ1-2; D gene ambiguous. V lost 2 bases to trimming and J lost 3 bases, with 10 bases between them. The CDR3 runs 13 residues. CDR1 is GTSNPN, CDR2 SVGIG, per germline (reference sequence). The CDR3 coding sequence is TGTGCCTGGAGTAGTCGACGGGACTATGGCTACACCTTC. Its protein is CAWSSRRDYGYTF.

This clonotype was seen at least ten times. This chain joins TRBV4-1 and TRBJ2-7; TRBD2 matches 8 bases. V lost 0 bases and J lost 2; bases outside the gene matches: 3. Germline CDR1 MGHRA, CDR2 YSYEKL. The CDR3 has 15 amino acids. The CDR3 here is CASSQDSSGPYEQYF. The CDR3 DNA is TGCGCCAGCAGCCAAGATTCTAGCGGGCCCTACGAGCAGTACTTC.

The chain is built from TRBV6-6 and TRBJ1-5; no clear D. Per the germline V gene, CDR1 is MNHNY and CDR2 is SVGAGI (reference sequence). CDR3 length equals 12 residues. V was cut by 4 bases and J by 11 bases, with 12 bases left in between. The CDR3 protein is CASSLKRTSQHF. Here the CDR3 DNA reads TGTGCCAGCAGTTTGAAGAGAACGTCCCAGCATTTT.